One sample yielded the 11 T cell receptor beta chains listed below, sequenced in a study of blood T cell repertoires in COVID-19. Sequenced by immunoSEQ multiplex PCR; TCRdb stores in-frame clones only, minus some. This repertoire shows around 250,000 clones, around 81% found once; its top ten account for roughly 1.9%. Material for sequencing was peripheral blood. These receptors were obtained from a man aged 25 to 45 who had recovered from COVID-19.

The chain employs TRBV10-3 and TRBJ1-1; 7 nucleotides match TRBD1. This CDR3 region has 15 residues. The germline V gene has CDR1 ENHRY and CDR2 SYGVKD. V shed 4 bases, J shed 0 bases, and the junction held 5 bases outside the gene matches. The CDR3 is CAISAQGVVNTEAFF. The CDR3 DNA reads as TGTGCCATCAGTGCCCAGGGGGTGGTGAACACTGAAGCTTTCTTT.

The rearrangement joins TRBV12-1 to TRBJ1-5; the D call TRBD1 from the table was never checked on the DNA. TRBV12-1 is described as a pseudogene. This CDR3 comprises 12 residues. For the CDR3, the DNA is TGTGCCAGCAGCTTTGACATTCAGCCCCAGCATTTT. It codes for CASSFDIQPQHF.

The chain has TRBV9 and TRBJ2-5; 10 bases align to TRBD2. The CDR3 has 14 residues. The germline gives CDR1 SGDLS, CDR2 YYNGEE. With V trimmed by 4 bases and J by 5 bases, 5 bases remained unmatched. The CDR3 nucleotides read TGTGCCAGCAGCTCCGGACTAGCGGAGGAGACCCAGTACTTC. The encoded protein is CASSSGLAEETQYF.

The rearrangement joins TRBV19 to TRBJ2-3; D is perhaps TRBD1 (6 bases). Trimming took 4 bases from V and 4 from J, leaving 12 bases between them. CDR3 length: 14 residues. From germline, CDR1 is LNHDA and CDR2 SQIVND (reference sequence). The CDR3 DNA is TGTGCCAGTAGTAGCAGGGGACATCCAGATACGCAGTATTTT. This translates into CASSSRGHPDTQYF.

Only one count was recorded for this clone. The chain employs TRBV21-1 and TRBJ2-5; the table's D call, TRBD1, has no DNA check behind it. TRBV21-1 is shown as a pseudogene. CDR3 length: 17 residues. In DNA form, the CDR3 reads TGTGCCAGCATGCTTGGACACGTCAGATCAACACAAGAGACCCAGTACTTC. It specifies CASMLGHVRSTQETQYF.

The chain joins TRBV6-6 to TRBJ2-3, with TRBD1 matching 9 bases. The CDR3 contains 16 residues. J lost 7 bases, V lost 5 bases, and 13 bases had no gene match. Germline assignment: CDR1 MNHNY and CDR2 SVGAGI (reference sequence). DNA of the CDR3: TGTGCCAGCAGTACACAACAGGGGGCCTTTCGTTATACGCAGTATTTT. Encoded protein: CASSTQQGAFRYTQYF.

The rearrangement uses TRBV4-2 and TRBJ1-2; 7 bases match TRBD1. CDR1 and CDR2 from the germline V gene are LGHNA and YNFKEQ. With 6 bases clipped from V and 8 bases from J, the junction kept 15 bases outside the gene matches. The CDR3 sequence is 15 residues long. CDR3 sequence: CASRPQTGDVGGYTF. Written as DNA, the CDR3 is TGTGCCAGCAGACCCCAAACAGGGGACGTGGGAGGCTACACCTTC.

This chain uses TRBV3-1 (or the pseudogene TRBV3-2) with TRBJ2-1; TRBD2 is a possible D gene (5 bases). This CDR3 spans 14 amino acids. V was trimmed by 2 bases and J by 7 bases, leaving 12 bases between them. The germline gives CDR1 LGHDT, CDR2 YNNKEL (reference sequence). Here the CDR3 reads CASSQSGPLNEQFF. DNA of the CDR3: TGTGCCAGCAGCCAAAGCGGACCGTTAAATGAGCAGTTCTTC.

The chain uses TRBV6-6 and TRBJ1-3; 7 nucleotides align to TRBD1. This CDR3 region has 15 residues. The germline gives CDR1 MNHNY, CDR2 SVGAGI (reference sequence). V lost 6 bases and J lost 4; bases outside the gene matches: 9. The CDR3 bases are TGTGCCAGCAGCATGACAGGGACCTTCGGAAACACCATATATTTT. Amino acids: CASSMTGTFGNTIYF.

CDR3 in amino acids: CASGTGGGQGQPQHF. DNA of the CDR3: TGTGCTAGTGGTACCGGTGGCGGTCAGGGTCAGCCCCAGCATTTT. The V and J genes are TRBV12-5 and TRBJ1-5; D might be TRBD1 (5 bases). Per the germline V gene, CDR1 is LGHNT and CDR2 is FRNRAP. Trimming removed 5 bases from V and 6 bases from J, with 17 bases in between. The CDR3 is 15 amino acids.

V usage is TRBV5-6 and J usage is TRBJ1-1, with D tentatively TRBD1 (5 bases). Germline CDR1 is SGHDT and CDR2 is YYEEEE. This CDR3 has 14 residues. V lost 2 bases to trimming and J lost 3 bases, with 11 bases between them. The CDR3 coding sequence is TGTGCCAGCAGCTTCCGGGGGTGGGACACTGAAGCTTTCTTT. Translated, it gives CASSFRGWDTEAFF. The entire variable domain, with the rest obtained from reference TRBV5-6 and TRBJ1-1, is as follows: DAGVTQSPTHLIKTRGQQVTLRCSPKSGHDTVSWYQQALGQGPQFIFQYYEEEERQRGNFPDRFSGHQFPNYSSELNVNALLLGDSALYLCASSFRGWDTEAFFGQGTRLTVV.